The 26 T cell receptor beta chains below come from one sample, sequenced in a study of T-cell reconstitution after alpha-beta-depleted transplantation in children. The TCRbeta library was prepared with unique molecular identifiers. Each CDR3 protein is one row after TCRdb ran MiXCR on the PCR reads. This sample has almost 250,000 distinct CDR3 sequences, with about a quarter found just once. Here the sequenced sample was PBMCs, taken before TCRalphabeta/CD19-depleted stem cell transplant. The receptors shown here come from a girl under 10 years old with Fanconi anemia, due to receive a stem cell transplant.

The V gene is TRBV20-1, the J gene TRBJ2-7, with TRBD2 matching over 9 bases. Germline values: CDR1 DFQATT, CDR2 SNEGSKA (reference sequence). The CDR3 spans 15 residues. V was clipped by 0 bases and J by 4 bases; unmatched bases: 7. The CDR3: CSARDMTSGLYEQYF. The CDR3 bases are TGCAGTGCTAGAGATATGACTAGCGGCCTATACGAGCAGTACTTC.

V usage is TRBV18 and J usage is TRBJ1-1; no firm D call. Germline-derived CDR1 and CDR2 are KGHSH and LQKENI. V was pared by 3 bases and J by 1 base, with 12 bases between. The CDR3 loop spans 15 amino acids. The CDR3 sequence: CASSPWRRTNTEAFF. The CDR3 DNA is TGTGCCAGCTCACCCTGGAGGAGAACGAACACTGAAGCTTTCTTT.

The CDR3 loop reads CSARGGRAADTQYF. CDR3 nucleotides: TGCAGCGCCCGTGGGGGGAGGGCAGCAGATACGCAGTATTTT. The chain combines TRBV29-1 with TRBJ2-3, with 7 bases lining up with TRBD2. In germline, CDR1 is SQVTM, CDR2 ANQGSEA. V trimming: 7 bases; J trimming: 4 bases; junction bases outside the gene matches: 11. The CDR3 is 14 amino acids.

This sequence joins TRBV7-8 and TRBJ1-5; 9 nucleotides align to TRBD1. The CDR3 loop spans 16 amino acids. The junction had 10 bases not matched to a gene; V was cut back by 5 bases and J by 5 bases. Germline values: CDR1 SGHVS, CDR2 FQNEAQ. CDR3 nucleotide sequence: TGTGCCAGCAGCCCACTAGGGGACAGGGCGGATCAGCCCCAGCATTTT. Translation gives CASSPLGDRADQPQHF.

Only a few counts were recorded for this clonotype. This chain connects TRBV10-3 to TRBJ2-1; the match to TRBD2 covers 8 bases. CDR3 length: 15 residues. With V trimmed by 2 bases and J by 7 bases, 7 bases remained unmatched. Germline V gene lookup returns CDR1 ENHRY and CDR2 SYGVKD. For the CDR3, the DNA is TGTGCCATCAGTGAGCACGGACTAGCCTTGAATGAGCAGTTCTTC. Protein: CAISEHGLALNEQFF.

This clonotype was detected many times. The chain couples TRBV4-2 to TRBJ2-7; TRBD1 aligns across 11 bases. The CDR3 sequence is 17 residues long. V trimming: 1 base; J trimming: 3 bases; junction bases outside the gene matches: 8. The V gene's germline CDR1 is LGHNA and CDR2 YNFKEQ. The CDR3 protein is CASSQGHTGTGGYEQYF. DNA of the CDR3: TGTGCCAGCAGCCAAGGTCACACCGGGACAGGGGGCTACGAGCAGTACTTC.

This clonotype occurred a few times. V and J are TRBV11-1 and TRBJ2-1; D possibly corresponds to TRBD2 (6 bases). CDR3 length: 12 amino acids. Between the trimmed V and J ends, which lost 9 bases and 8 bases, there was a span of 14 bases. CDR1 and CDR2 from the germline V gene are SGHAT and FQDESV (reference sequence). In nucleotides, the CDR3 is TGTGCCAGTGAGACCCCGGGGGATGAGCAGTTCTTC. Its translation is CASETPGDEQFF.

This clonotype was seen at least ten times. The CDR3 sequence: CASSFTSGTTDTQYF. The CDR3, as DNA: TGTGCCAGCAGCTTTACTAGCGGGACGACAGATACGCAGTATTTT. The chain is built from TRBV7-3 and TRBJ2-3; 10 bases are shared with TRBD2. The CDR3 extends over 15 amino acids. V lost 3 bases to trimming and J lost 3 bases; unmatched junction nucleotides: 3. Germline CDR1 is SGHTA and CDR2 is FQGTGA.

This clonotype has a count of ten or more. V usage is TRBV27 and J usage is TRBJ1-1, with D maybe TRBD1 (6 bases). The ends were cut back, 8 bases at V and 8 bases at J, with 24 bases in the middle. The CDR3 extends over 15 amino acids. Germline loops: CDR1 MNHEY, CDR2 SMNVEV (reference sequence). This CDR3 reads CASHHQTGRLDEAFF. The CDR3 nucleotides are TGTGCCAGCCATCACCAAACAGGGCGTCTCGACGAAGCTTTCTTT.

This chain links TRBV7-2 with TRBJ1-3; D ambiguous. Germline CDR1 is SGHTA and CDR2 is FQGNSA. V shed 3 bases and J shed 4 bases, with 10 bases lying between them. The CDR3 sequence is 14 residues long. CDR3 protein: CASSLKMIGNTIYF. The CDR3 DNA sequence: TGTGCCAGCAGCTTGAAGATGATAGGAAACACCATATATTTT.

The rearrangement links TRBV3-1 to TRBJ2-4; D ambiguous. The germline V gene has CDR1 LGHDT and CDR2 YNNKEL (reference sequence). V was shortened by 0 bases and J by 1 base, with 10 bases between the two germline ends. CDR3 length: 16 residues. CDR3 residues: CASSQETSLAKNIQYF. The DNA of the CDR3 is TGTGCCAGCAGCCAAGAAACGAGTTTGGCCAAAAACATTCAGTACTTC.

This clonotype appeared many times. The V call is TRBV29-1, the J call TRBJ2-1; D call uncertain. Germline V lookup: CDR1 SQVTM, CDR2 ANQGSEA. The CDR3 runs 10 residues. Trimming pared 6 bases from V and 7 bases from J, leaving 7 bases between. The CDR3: CSVLHNEQFF. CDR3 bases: TGCAGCGTCCTCCATAATGAGCAGTTCTTC.

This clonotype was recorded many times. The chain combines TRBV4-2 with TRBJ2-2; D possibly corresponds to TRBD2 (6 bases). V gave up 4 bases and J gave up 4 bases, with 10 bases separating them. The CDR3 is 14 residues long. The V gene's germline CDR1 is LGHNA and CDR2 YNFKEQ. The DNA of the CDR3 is TGTGCCAGCAGCCCGGCGGGACTCACCGGGGAGCTGTTTTTT. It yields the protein CASSPAGLTGELFF.

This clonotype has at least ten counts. CDR3 nucleotide sequence: TGTGCCAGCAGCTTAGGGGGGCGTGAGCAGTTCTTC. Its translation: CASSLGGREQFF. The chain combines TRBV7-6 with TRBJ2-1; perhaps TRBD1 as D (6 bases). The CDR3 extends over 12 amino acids. Germline CDR1 is SGHVS and CDR2 is FNYEAQ. V was pared by 1 base and J by 9 bases, with 7 bases between.

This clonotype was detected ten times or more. This CDR3 is CATSDLSPRTDTQYF. The CDR3 DNA follows: TGTGCCACCAGTGATTTGAGTCCCCGCACAGATACGCAGTATTTT. V is TRBV24-1 and J is TRBJ2-3; D is unclear. V was trimmed by 0 bases and J by 1 base, leaving 7 bases between them. CDR1 is KGHDR, CDR2 SFDVKD, per germline. The CDR3 consists of 15 residues.

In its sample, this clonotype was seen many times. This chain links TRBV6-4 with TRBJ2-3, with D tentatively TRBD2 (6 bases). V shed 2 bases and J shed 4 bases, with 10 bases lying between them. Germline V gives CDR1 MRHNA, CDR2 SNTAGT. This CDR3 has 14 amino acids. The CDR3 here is CASSDGGNADTQYF. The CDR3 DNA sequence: TGTGCCAGCAGTGACGGAGGGAATGCAGATACGCAGTATTTT.

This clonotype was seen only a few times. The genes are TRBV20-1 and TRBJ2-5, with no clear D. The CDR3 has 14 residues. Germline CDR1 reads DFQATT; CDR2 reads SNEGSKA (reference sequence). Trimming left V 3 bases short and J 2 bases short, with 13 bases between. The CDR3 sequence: CSARGPARQETQYF. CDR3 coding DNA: TGCAGTGCTAGGGGCCCGGCTAGGCAAGAGACCCAGTACTTC.

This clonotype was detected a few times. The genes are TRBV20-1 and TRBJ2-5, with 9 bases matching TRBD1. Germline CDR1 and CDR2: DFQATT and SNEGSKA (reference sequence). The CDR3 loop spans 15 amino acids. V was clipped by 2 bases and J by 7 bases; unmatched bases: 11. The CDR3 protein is CSARKLTGGMGTQYF. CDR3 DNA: TGCAGTGCTAGAAAGTTGACAGGGGGTATGGGGACCCAGTACTTC.

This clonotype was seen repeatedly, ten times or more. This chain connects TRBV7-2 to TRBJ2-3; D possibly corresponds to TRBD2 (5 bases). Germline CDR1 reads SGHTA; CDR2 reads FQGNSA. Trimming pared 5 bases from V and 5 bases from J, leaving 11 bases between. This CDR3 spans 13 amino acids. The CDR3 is CASSPRTGDTQYF. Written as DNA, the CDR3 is TGTGCCAGCAGCCCCCGGACTGGAGATACGCAGTATTTT.

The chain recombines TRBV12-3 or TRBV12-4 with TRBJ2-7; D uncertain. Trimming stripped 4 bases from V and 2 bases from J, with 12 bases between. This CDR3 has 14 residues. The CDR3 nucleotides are TGTGCCAGCAGTTCCCGGGTATCTCCCTACGAGCAGTACTTC. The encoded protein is CASSSRVSPYEQYF.

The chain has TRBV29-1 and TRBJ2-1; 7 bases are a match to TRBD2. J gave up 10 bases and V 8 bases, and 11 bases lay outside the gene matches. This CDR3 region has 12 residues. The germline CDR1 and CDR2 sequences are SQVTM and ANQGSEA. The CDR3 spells CSLERERGEQFF. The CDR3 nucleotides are TGCAGCTTGGAGCGGGAAAGAGGGGAGCAGTTCTTC.

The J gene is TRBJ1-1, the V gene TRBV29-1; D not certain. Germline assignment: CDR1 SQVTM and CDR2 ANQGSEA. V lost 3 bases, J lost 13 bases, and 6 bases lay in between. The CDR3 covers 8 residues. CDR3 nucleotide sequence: TGCAGCGTTGATAATGGTTTCTTT. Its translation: CSVDNGFF.

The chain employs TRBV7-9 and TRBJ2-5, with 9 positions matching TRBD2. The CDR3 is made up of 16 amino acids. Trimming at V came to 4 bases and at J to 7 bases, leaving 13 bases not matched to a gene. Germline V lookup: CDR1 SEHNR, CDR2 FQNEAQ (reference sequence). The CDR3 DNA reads TGTGCCAGCAGCTCGCGTCAACCAGCGGGGGGAGGGACCCAGTACTTC. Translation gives CASSSRQPAGGGTQYF.

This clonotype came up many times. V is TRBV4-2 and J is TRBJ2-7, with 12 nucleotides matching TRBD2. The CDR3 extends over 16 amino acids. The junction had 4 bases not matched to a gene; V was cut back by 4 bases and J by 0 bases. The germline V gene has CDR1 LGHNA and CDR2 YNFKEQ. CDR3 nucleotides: TGTGCCAGCAGCCTGCTAGCGGGGGGGAGCTCCTACGAGCAGTACTTC. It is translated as CASSLLAGGSSYEQYF.

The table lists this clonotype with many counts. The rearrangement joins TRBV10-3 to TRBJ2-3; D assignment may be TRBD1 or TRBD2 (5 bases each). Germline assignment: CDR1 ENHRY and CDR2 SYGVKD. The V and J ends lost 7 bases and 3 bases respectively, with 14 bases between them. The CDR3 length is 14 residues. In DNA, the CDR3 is TGTGCCATCAAACCGGGGCGAGGAACAGATACGCAGTATTTT. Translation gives CAIKPGRGTDTQYF.

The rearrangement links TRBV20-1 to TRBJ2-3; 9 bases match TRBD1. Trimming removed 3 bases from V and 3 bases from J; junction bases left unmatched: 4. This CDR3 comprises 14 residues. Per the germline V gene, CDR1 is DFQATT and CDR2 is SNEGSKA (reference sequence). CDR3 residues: CSARPGQGTDTQYF. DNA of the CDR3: TGCAGTGCTAGGCCGGGACAGGGAACAGATACGCAGTATTTT.